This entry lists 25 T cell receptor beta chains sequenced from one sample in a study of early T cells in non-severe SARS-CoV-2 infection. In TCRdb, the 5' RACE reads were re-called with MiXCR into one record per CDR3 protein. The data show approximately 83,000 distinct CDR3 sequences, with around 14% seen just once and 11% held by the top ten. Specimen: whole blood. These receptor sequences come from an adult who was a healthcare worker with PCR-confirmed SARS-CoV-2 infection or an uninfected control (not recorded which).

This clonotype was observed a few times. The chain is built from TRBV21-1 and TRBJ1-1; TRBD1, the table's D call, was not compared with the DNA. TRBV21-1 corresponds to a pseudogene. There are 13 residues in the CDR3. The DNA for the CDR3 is TGTGCCAGCAGCCGGCAGGGGGACACTGAAGCTTTCTTT. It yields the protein CASSRQGDTEAFF.

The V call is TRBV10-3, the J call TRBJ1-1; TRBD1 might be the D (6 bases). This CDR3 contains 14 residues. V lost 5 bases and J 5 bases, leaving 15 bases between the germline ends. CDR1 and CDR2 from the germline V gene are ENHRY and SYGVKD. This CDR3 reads CAISQQGPITEAFF. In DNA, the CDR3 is TGTGCCATCAGTCAACAGGGTCCCATTACTGAAGCTTTCTTT.

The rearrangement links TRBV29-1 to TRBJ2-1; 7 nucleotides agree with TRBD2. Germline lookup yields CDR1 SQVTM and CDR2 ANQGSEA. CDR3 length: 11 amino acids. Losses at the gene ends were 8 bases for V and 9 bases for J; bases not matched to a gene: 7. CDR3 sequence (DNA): TGCAGCCTGTCAGCGGGGTTTGAGCAGTTCTTC. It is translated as CSLSAGFEQFF.

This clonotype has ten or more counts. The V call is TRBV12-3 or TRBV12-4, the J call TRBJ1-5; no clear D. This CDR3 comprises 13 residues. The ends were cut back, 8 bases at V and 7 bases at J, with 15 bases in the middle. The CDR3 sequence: CASQSSNAQPQHF. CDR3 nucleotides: TGTGCCAGCCAGTCCTCCAACGCCCAGCCCCAGCATTTT.

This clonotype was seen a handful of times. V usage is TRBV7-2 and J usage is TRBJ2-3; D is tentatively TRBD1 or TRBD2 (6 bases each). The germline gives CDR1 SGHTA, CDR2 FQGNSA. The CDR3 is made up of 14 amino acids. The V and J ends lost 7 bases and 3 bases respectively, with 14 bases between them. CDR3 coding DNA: TGTGCCAGCAATGGGGGGCTCCGAACAGATACGCAGTATTTT. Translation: CASNGGLRTDTQYF.

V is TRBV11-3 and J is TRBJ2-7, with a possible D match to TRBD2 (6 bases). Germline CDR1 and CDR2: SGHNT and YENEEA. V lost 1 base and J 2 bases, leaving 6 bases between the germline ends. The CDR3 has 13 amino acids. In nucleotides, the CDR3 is TGTGCCAGCAGCTTAGCGGGGGCCTACGAGCAGTACTTC. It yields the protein CASSLAGAYEQYF.

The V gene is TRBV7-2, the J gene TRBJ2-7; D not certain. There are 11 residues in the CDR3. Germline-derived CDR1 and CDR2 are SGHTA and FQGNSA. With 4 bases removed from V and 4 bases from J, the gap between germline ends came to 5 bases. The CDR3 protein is CASSSKYEQYF. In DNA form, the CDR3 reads TGTGCCAGCAGCTCCAAGTACGAGCAGTACTTC. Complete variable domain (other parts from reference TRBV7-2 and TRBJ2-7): GAGVSQSPSNKVTEKGKDVELRCDPISGHTALYWYRQSLGQGLEFLIYFQGNSAPDKSGLPSDRFSAERTGGSVSTLTIQRTQQEDSAVYLCASSSKYEQYFGPGTRLTVT.

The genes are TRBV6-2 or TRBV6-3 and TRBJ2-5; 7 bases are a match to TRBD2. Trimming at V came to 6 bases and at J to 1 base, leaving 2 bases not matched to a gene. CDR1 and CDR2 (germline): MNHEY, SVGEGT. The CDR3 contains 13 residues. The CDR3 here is CASRGTTQETQYF. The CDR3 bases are TGTGCCAGCAGGGGGACTACCCAAGAGACCCAGTACTTC.

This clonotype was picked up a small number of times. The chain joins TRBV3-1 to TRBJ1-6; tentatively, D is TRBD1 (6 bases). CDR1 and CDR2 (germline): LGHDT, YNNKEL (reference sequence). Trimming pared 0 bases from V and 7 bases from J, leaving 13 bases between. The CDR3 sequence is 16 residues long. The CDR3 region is CASSQEGRRGNSPLHF. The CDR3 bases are TGTGCCAGCAGCCAAGAAGGTAGGAGGGGGAATTCACCCCTCCACTTT.

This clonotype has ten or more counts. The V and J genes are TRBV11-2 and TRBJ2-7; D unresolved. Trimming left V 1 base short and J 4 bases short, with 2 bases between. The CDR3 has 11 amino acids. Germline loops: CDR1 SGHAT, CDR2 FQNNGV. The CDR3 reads CASSLAYEQYF. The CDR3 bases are TGTGCCAGCAGCTTAGCGTACGAGCAGTACTTC.

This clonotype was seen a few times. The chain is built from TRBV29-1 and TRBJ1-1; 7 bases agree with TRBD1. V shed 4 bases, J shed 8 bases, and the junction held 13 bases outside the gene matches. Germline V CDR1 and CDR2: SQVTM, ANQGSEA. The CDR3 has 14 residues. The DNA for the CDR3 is TGCAGCGTTGTTCCCCAGTATGGGGACAGAGAAGCTTTCTTT. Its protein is CSVVPQYGDREAFF. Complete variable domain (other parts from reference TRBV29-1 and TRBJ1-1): SAVISQKPSRDICQRGTSLTIQCQVDSQVTMMFWYRQQPGQSLTLIATANQGSEATYESGFVIDKFPISRPNLTFSTLTVSNMSPEDSSIYLCSVVPQYGDREAFFGQGTRLTVV.

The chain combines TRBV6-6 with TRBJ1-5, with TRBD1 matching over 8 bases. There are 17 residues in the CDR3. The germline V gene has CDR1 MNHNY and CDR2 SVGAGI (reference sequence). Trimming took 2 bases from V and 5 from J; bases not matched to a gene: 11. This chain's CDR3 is CASSYGIGTGGDQPQHF. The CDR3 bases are TGTGCCAGCAGTTACGGAATCGGGACAGGCGGGGATCAGCCCCAGCATTTT.

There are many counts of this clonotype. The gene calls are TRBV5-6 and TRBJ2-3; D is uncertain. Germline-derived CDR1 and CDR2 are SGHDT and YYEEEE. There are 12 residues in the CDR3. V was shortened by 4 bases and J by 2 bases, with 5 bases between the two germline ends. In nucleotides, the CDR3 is TGTGCCAGCAGCCTTTCCACAGATACGCAGTATTTT. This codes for CASSLSTDTQYF.

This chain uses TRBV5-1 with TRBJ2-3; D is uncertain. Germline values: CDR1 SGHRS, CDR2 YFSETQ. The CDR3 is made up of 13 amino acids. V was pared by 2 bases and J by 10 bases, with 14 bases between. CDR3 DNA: TGCGCCAGCAGCTTACTTCTTGGGGATTCGCAGTATTTT. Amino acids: CASSLLLGDSQYF.

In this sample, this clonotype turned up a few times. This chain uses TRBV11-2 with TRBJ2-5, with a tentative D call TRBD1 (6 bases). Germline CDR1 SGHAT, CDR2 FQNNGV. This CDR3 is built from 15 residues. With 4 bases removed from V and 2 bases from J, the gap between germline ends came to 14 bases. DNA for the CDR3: TGTGCCAGCAGCTCCGGGGACACTCTTCAAGAGACCCAGTACTTC. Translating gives CASSSGDTLQETQYF.

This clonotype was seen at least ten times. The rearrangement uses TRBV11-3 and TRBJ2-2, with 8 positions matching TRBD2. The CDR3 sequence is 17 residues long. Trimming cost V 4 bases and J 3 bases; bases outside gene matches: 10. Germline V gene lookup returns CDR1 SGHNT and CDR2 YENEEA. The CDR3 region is CASSSTGTSFDTGELFF. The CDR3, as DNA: TGTGCCAGCAGCTCTACAGGGACTAGTTTTGACACCGGGGAGCTGTTTTTT.

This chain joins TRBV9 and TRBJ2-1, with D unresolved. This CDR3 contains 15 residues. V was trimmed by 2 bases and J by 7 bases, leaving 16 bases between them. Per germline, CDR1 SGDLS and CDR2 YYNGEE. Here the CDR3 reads CASSVYPEEGNEQFF. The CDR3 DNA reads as TGTGCCAGCAGCGTTTACCCCGAAGAAGGTAATGAGCAGTTCTTC. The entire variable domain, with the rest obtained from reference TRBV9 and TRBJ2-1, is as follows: DSGVTQTPKHLITATGQRVTLRCSPRSGDLSVYWYQQSLDQGLQFLIQYYNGEERAKGNILERFSAQQFPDLHSELNLSSLELGDSALYFCASSVYPEEGNEQFFGPGTRLTVL.

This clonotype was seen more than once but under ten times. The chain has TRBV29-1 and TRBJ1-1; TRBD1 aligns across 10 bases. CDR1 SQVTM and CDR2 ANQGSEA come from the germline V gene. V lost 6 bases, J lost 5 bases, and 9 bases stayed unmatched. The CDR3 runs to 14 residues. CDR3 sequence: CSVGRQGALTEAFF. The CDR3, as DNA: TGCAGCGTAGGACGACAGGGGGCGCTTACTGAAGCTTTCTTT.

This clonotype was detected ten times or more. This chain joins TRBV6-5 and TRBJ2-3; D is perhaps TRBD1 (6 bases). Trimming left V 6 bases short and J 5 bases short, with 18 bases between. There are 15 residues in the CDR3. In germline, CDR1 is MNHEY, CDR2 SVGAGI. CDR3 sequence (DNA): TGTGCCAGCAGGATGGTTGGGGGCCGGGGAGATACGCAGTATTTT. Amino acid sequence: CASRMVGGRGDTQYF.

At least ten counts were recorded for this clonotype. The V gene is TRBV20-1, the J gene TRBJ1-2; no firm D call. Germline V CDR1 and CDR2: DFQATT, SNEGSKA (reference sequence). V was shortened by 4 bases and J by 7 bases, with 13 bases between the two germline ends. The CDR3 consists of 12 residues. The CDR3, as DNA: TGCAGTGCTATTGGTAGAAAGGGTGGCTACACCTTC. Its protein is CSAIGRKGGYTF.

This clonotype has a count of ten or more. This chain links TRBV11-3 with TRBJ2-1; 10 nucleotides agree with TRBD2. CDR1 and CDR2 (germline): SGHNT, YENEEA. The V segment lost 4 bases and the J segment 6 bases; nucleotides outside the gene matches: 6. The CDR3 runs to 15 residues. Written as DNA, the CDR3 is TGTGCCAGCAGCTGGAGGCTAGCGGGGGCCAATGAGCAGTTCTTC. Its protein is CASSWRLAGANEQFF.

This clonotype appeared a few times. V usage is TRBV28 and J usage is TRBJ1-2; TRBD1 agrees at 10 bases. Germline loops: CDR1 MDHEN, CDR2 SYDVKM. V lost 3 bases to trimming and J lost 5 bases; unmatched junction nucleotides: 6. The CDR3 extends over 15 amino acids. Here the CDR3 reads CASSFPRDRGYGYTF. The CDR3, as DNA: TGTGCCAGCAGTTTCCCCCGGGACAGGGGATATGGCTACACCTTC.

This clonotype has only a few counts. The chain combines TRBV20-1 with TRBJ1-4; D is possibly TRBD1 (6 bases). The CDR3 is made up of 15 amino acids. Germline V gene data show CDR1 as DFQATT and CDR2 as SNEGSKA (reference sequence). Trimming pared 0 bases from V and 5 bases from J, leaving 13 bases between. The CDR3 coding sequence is TGCAGTGCTAGAGATATGGGGGCCGAAAATGAAAAACTGTTTTTT. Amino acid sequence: CSARDMGAENEKLFF.

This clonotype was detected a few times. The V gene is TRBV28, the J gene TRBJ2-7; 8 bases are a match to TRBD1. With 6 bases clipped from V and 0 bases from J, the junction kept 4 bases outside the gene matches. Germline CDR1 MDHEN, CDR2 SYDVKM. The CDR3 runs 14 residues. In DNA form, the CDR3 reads TGTGCCAGCAGGACAGGGGTTATCTCCTACGAGCAGTACTTC. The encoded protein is CASRTGVISYEQYF. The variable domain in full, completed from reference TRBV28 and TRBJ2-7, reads DVKVTQSSRYLVKRTGEKVFLECVQDMDHENMFWYRQDPGLGLRLIYFSYDVKMKEKGDIPEGYSVSREKKERFSLILESASTNQTSMYLCASRTGVISYEQYFGPGTRLTVT.

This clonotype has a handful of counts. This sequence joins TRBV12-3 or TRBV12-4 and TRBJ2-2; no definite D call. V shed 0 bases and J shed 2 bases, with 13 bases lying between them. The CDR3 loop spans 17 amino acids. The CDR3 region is CASSLAHQEINTGELFF. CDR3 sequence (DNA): TGTGCCAGCAGTTTAGCGCACCAGGAGATAAACACCGGGGAGCTGTTTTTT.